Each of the 26 T cell receptor beta chains below was sequenced from the same sample in a study of T cells in Graves' hyperthyroidism and ophthalmopathy. Using RNA transcripts as the source, TCR beta CDR3 regions were amplified. When the TCR CDR3 underwent first-round RT-PCR, the HTBI primer set was used. TCRdb itself ran the multiplex PCR reads through MiXCR, one entry per CDR3 protein. Here the sample spans under 400,000 distinct CDR3 sequences, over 15% being singletons. Sequencing was performed on blood. The receptors shown here come from a woman in her forties or fifties with Graves' hyperthyroidism.

This clonotype came up many times. The gene calls are TRBV6-1 and TRBJ2-5; TRBD2 agrees at 15 bases. CDR1 MNHNS and CDR2 SASEGT come from the germline V gene. The V segment lost 5 bases and the J segment 3 bases; nucleotides outside the gene matches: 7. There are 17 residues in the CDR3. CDR3 nucleotide sequence: TGTGCCAGCAGTTTGGGACTAGCGGGGGGCGGGAAAGAGACCCAGTACTTC. Translation: CASSLGLAGGGKETQYF.

The chain is built from TRBV6-4 and TRBJ2-7; maybe TRBD1 (6 bases). Germline lookup yields CDR1 MRHNA and CDR2 SNTAGT. CDR3 length: 9 amino acids. V was pared by 11 bases and J by 4 bases, with 6 bases between. The CDR3 coding sequence is TGTGCCGGACAGTACGAGCAGTACGTC. This gives the protein CAGQYEQYV.

There are a few counts of this clonotype. This chain links TRBV6-2 or TRBV6-3 with TRBJ2-7, with a tentative D call TRBD1 (5 bases). The ends were cut back, 6 bases at V and 2 bases at J, with 20 bases in the middle. Germline V CDR1 and CDR2: MNHEY, SVGEGT. CDR3 length: 16 amino acids. The CDR3 here is CASSLDSTPAAYEQYF. The CDR3 DNA reads as TGTGCCAGCAGCCTTGACAGCACCCCGGCTGCCTACGAGCAGTACTTC.

This clonotype appeared a few times. The chain couples TRBV4-1 to TRBJ2-1, with TRBD2 identical over 13 bases. In germline, CDR1 is MGHRA, CDR2 YSYEKL. V lost 0 bases, J lost 9 bases, and 14 bases stayed unmatched. The CDR3 contains 19 residues. As DNA, the CDR3 is TGCGCCAGCAGCCAAGAGAAGGCCCCACTAGCGGGAGGGCGGGCTGAGCAGTTCTTC. Protein sequence: CASSQEKAPLAGGRAEQFF.

This clonotype was seen a few times. This rearrangement joins TRBV6-2 or TRBV6-3 to TRBJ2-3; 11 nucleotides line up with TRBD2. Looked up from germline, CDR1 is MNHEY and CDR2 is SVGEGT. The CDR3 length is 15 residues. The V gene end was trimmed by 6 bases and the J gene end by 5 bases; junction bases not matched to a gene: 7. As DNA, the CDR3 is TGTGCCAGCAGGCTGACTAGCGGGACGGGAGATACGCAGTATTTT. It yields the protein CASRLTSGTGDTQYF.

This rearrangement joins TRBV27 to TRBJ1-4; a possible D gene is TRBD1 (6 bases). This CDR3 contains 13 residues. Trimming removed 6 bases from V and 8 bases from J, with 13 bases in between. CDR1 and CDR2 (germline): MNHEY, SMNVEV (reference sequence). The CDR3 nucleotides read TGTGCCAGCAGCCCCGGGACAAGGGAAAAACTGTTTTTT. Residues: CASSPGTREKLFF.

Remarks on this clonotype: A read error may be the cause here, since a much bigger clone is one base away. This CDR3 fails to terminate in the conserved phenylalanine or tryptophan, so it likely reflects a read error. The V call is TRBV2, the J call TRBJ1-1; D remains ambiguous. The CDR3 extends over 15 amino acids. The V gene's germline CDR1 is SNHLY and CDR2 FYNNEI. V was trimmed by 4 bases and J by 4 bases, leaving 16 bases between them. In nucleotides, the CDR3 is TGTGCCAGCAGTGGGCCGGGCCCACGGGGCACTGAAGCTTTCCTT. Amino acids: CASSGPGPRGTEAFL.

The V gene is TRBV12-3 or TRBV12-4, the J gene TRBJ1-2; TRBD1 might be the D (6 bases). The ends were cut back, 4 bases at V and 8 bases at J, with 17 bases in the middle. The CDR3 contains 14 residues. The DNA for the CDR3 is TGTGCCAGCAGTTCCGGACAGATGCGGGAAGGCTACACCTTC. Translation: CASSSGQMREGYTF.

The chain recombines TRBV7-9 with TRBJ2-7; D is undetermined. The CDR3 runs to 12 residues. The germline V gene has CDR1 SEHNR and CDR2 FQNEAQ (reference sequence). Between the trimmed V and J ends, which lost 5 bases and 2 bases, there was a span of 7 bases. CDR3 in amino acids: CASSDTAYEQYF. The CDR3 bases are TGTGCCAGCAGCGATACGGCCTACGAGCAGTACTTC.

The chain joins TRBV20-1 to TRBJ1-5; D call uncertain. The CDR3 has 12 residues. V lost 0 bases and J lost 5, with 5 bases in between. Germline-derived CDR1 and CDR2 are DFQATT and SNEGSKA (reference sequence). CDR3 sequence reads: CSARDRDQPQHF. The DNA of the CDR3 is TGCAGTGCTAGAGATAGGGATCAGCCCCAGCATTTT.

The chain joins TRBV20-1 to TRBJ2-3; 8 nucleotides agree with TRBD2. Trimming removed 5 bases from V and 2 bases from J; junction bases left unmatched: 3. Germline CDR1 is DFQATT and CDR2 is SNEGSKA (reference sequence). The CDR3 totals 13 residues. CDR3 sequence: CSAVAGNTDTQYF. In nucleotides, the CDR3 is TGCAGTGCTGTAGCGGGAAACACAGATACGCAGTATTTT.

The J gene is TRBJ2-2, the V gene TRBV4-2; no definite D call. The CDR3 loop spans 14 amino acids. Germline CDR1 and CDR2: LGHNA and YNFKEQ. The germline V and J ends were trimmed by 0 bases and 5 bases, with 7 bases remaining between them. The CDR3 is CASSQDSRTGELFF. CDR3 coding DNA: TGTGCCAGCAGCCAAGATAGCCGAACCGGGGAGCTGTTTTTT.

The rearrangement links TRBV5-1 to TRBJ1-2; D call uncertain. Germline CDR1 SGHRS, CDR2 YFSETQ. Deletions cut 0 bases from V and 8 bases from J, with 11 bases between. CDR3 length: 13 residues. CDR3 in DNA: TGCGCCAGCAGCTTGGGGGCAGATGACGGCTACACCTTC. This translates into CASSLGADDGYTF.

Ten or more counts support this clonotype. The chain links TRBV12-3 or TRBV12-4 to TRBJ2-2; D is ambiguous. The CDR3 spans 12 residues. With 5 bases removed from V and 4 bases from J, the gap between germline ends came to 5 bases. The CDR3 protein is CASSRATGELFF. DNA of the CDR3: TGTGCCAGCAGTAGGGCCACCGGGGAGCTGTTTTTT.

This clonotype was picked up one time. The rearrangement links TRBV10-3 to TRBJ2-1; unclear D gene. V was trimmed by 0 bases and J by 9 bases, leaving 12 bases between them. CDR1 and CDR2 from the germline V gene are ENHRY and SYGVKD. The CDR3 covers 14 residues. The CDR3: CAISESRTEREQFF. In nucleotides, the CDR3 is TGTGCCATCAGTGAGTCGAGAACAGAGCGTGAGCAGTTCTTC.

With respect to this clonotype: One base away lies a much larger clone, so this may be a sequencing read error. The rearrangement links TRBV9 to TRBJ2-7; 13 positions match TRBD2. The CDR3 runs to 15 residues. Germline trimming cut 4 bases from V and 2 bases from J; bases unmatched to any gene: 3. CDR1 and CDR2 from the germline V gene are SGDLS and YYNGEE. The CDR3 sequence: CASSSTSGRPYEQYF. The DNA of the CDR3 is TGTGCCAGCAGCTCGACTAGCGGGAGGCCCTACGAGCAGTACTTC.

The chain recombines TRBV20-1 with TRBJ1-6; TRBD1 agrees at 8 bases. The CDR3 extends over 16 amino acids. V lost 0 bases and J lost 5; bases outside the gene matches: 6. Germline-derived CDR1 and CDR2 are DFQATT and SNEGSKA (reference sequence). CDR3 coding DNA: TGCAGTGCTAGAGATTGGACAGGGAGAGATAATTCACCCCTCCACTTT. Amino acid sequence: CSARDWTGRDNSPLHF.

In this sample, this clonotype turned up many times. V usage is TRBV3-1 and J usage is TRBJ2-6; D gene unclear. The CDR3 is made up of 15 amino acids. CDR1 and CDR2 from the germline V gene are LGHDT and YNNKEL (reference sequence). V was cut by 6 bases and J by 1 base, with 10 bases left in between. The CDR3 protein is CASSSTLSGANVLTF. The CDR3 DNA reads TGTGCCAGCAGTTCGACTTTATCTGGGGCCAACGTCCTGACTTTC.

This clonotype has more than one count but fewer than ten. This CDR3 is CSAGGTLNTEAFF. Here the CDR3 DNA reads TGCAGTGCTGGCGGGACGTTGAACACTGAAGCTTTCTTT. J is TRBJ1-1 and V is TRBV20-1; possible D gene TRBD1, 5 bases. The CDR3 loop spans 13 amino acids. CDR1 DFQATT and CDR2 SNEGSKA come from the germline V gene (reference sequence). The V end was cut by 5 bases, the J end by 0 bases, with 10 bases between.

The chain uses TRBV19 and TRBJ2-2; TRBD1 might be the D (5 bases). With 0 bases removed from V and 3 bases from J, the gap between germline ends came to 11 bases. This CDR3 comprises 16 residues. The V gene's germline CDR1 is LNHDA and CDR2 SQIVND (reference sequence). The DNA for the CDR3 is TGTGCCAGTAGTATAGAGGGGCAGGCCCACACCGGGGAGCTGTTTTTT. Protein: CASSIEGQAHTGELFF.

This clonotype was recorded at least ten times. The chain is built from TRBV12-3 or TRBV12-4 and TRBJ1-4; D remains unclear. V dropped 6 bases and J dropped 2 bases, with 10 bases sitting between them. The CDR3 loop spans 14 amino acids. The CDR3 DNA is TGTGCCAGCAGCACGATGGGGACTAATGAAAAACTGTTTTTT. Translating gives CASSTMGTNEKLFF.

This chain connects TRBV6-1 to TRBJ1-5, with 8 bases that match TRBD1. The germline CDR1 and CDR2 sequences are MNHNS and SASEGT. This CDR3 spans 17 amino acids. V lost 6 bases and J lost 2; bases outside the gene matches: 12. CDR3 nucleotides: TGTGCCAGCAGCAAAACCCCAGGGGGCTGGGGCAATCAGCCCCAGCATTTT. It translates to CASSKTPGGWGNQPQHF.

This clonotype was counted ten times or more. This chain joins TRBV10-3 and TRBJ1-1; 7 nucleotides agree with TRBD1. After removal of 4 bases from V and 3 bases from J, the junction contained 5 bases not matched to a gene. The CDR3 is 14 residues long. Germline V gene data show CDR1 as ENHRY and CDR2 as SYGVKD. CDR3 amino acids: CAISAGTDHTEAFF. DNA for the CDR3: TGTGCCATCAGTGCTGGGACAGACCACACTGAAGCTTTCTTT.

This clonotype was counted a few times. The V call is TRBV28, the J call TRBJ1-3; possibly TRBD1 for D (5 bases). The CDR3 runs 14 residues. Between the trimmed V and J ends, which lost 6 bases and 0 bases, there was a span of 9 bases. Germline loops: CDR1 MDHEN, CDR2 SYDVKM. The CDR3 reads CASSPTDSGNTIYF. CDR3 coding DNA: TGTGCCAGCAGCCCGACAGACTCTGGAAACACCATATATTTT. The full variable domain, with the rest looked up from reference TRBV28 and TRBJ1-3, is DVKVTQSSRYLVKRTGEKVFLECVQDMDHENMFWYRQDPGLGLRLIYFSYDVKMKEKGDIPEGYSVSREKKERFSLILESASTNQTSMYLCASSPTDSGNTIYFGEGSWLTVV.

At least ten counts were recorded for this clonotype. V gene TRBV24-1 combines with J gene TRBJ2-5; D not certain. This CDR3 spans 15 amino acids. V lost 3 bases, J lost 2 bases, and 12 bases lay in between. In germline, CDR1 is KGHDR, CDR2 SFDVKD. The CDR3 region is CATSDPSGGQETQYF. CDR3 bases: TGTGCCACCAGTGATCCTTCGGGCGGACAAGAGACCCAGTACTTC.

This chain uses TRBV28 with TRBJ2-1; D is uncertain. The CDR3 extends over 15 amino acids. Trimming removed 2 bases from V and 8 bases from J, with 16 bases in between. Germline CDR1 MDHEN, CDR2 SYDVKM. CDR3 region: CASSLPAADGDEQFF. The CDR3 coding sequence is TGTGCCAGCAGTTTACCCGCGGCGGATGGGGATGAGCAGTTCTTC.